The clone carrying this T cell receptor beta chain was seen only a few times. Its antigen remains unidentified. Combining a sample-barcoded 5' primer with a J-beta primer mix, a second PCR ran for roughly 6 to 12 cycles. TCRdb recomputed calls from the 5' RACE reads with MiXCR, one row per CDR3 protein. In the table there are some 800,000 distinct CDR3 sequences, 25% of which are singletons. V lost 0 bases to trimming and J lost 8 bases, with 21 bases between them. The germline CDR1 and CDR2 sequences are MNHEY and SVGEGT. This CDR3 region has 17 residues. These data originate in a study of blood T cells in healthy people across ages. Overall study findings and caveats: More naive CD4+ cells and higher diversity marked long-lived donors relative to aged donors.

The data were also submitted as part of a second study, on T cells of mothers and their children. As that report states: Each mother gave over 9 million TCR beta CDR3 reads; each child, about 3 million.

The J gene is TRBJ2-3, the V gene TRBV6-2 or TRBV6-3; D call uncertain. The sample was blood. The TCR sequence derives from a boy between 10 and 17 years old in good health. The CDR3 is CASSYSLVLLVERTQYF. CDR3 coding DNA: TGTGCCAGCAGTTACTCGTTAGTTCTCTTGGTGGAACGTACGCAGTATTTT.